Listed below are T cell receptor beta chains from one sample, sequenced in a study of cytomegalovirus exposure and HLA in healthy donors. Profiling relied on immunoSEQ multiplex PCR, and the TCRdb table lists in-frame clones only, not all of them. The sample has roughly 200,000 clones; around three quarters are singletons. What was sequenced was PBMCs. The origin of the receptors is a boy aged 5-17 years in good health and CMV-seronegative. CDR3s include the opening cysteine and the closing phenylalanine or tryptophan. D genes are given only for firm matches. Some rows mark clone size as missing; the rest say once, few, many or name a class of expanded clone.

J gene: TRBJ1-5; clone size: -; V gene: TRBV7-2; D gene: -; CDR3 DNA: TGTGCCAGCAGCTCTTCCCCCAGTCAGCCCCAGCATTTT; CDR3 protein: CASSSSPSQPQHF
J gene: TRBJ1-1; clone size: once; V gene: TRBV6-1; D gene: -; CDR3 DNA: TGTGCCAGCAGTGAGATCCAAGCCGACACTGAAGCTTTCTTT; CDR3 protein: CASSEIQADTEAFF
J gene: TRBJ2-5; clone size: -; V gene: TRBV4-1; D gene: TRBD2; CDR3 DNA: TGCGCCAGCAGCCAGTCAGGACTAGCGGGAGGGGAGACCCAGTACTTC; CDR3 protein: CASSQSGLAGGETQYF
J gene: TRBJ2-7; clone size: -; V gene: TRBV4-3; D gene: TRBD2; CDR3 DNA: TGCGCCAGCGGCCAAGAACTAGCGGGAGGGCCTGCCGAGCAGTACTTC; CDR3 protein: CASGQELAGGPAEQYF
J gene: TRBJ1-2; clone size: -; V gene: TRBV30; D gene: -; CDR3 DNA: TGTGCCTGGAGTCCCGGGGATTCCCGCGGCTTCTATGGCTACACCTTC; CDR3 protein: CAWSPGDSRGFYGYTF
J gene: TRBJ2-1; clone size: few; V gene: TRBV30; D gene: -; CDR3 DNA: TGTGCCTGGAGTGTACGAGGGCGGAATGAGCAGTTCTTC; CDR3 protein: CAWSVRGRNEQFF
J gene: TRBJ2-3; clone size: once; V gene: TRBV9; D gene: TRBD1; CDR3 DNA: TGTGCCAGCAGCGTCACCGGGACAGGGTTCGGAACTAGCACAGATACGCAGTATTTT; CDR3 protein: CASSVTGTGFGTSTDTQYF
J gene: TRBJ2-6; clone size: -; V gene: TRBV9; D gene: -; CDR3 DNA: TGTGCCAGCAGCGTAGTTTTTCTTGGGGCCAACGTCCTGACTTTC; CDR3 protein: CASSVVFLGANVLTF
J gene: TRBJ2-5; clone size: -; V gene: TRBV19; D gene: -; CDR3 DNA: TGTGCCAGTAGTTTGGGGCAGACCCAGCAAGAGACCCAGTACTTC; CDR3 protein: CASSLGQTQQETQYF
J gene: TRBJ2-1; clone size: -; V gene: TRBV7-9; D gene: -; CDR3 DNA: TGTGCCAGCAGCGCCGTGCAGGGGTGGAATGAGCAGTTCTTC; CDR3 protein: CASSAVQGWNEQFF
J gene: TRBJ1-5; clone size: -; V gene: TRBV18; D gene: TRBD1; CDR3 DNA: TGTGCCAGCTCACCACCCGGACAGGGCTTTGCTCAGCCCCAGCATTTT; CDR3 protein: CASSPPGQGFAQPQHF
J gene: TRBJ2-2; clone size: -; V gene: TRBV14; D gene: -; CDR3 DNA: TGTGCCAGCAGCCAATTCCCCAGTACCTGGACAGCGAACACCGGGGAGCTGTTTTTT; CDR3 protein: CASSQFPSTWTANTGELFF
J gene: TRBJ2-2; clone size: few; V gene: TRBV2; D gene: -; CDR3 DNA: TGTGCCAGCAGACAACAGGGGGAGCTGTTTTTT; CDR3 protein: CASRQQGELFF
J gene: TRBJ1-5; clone size: -; V gene: TRBV10-2; D gene: TRBD1; CDR3 DNA: TGCGCCAGCAGCGGAACAGGGGGGCCGGATAGCAATCAGCCCCAGCATTTT; CDR3 protein: CASSGTGGPDSNQPQHF
J gene: TRBJ2-7; clone size: -; V gene: TRBV30; D gene: TRBD1; CDR3 DNA: TGTGCCTGGAAGGGTCGGGGACAGGGGGCCTACGAGCAGTACTTC; CDR3 protein: CAWKGRGQGAYEQYF
J gene: TRBJ2-1; clone size: few; V gene: TRBV5-1; D gene: -; CDR3 DNA: TGCGCCAGCCGCGACCAGGCCATCTCCTACAATGAGCAGTTCTTC; CDR3 protein: CASRDQAISYNEQFF
J gene: TRBJ2-3; clone size: -; V gene: TRBV11-3; D gene: -; CDR3 DNA: TGTGCCACCCGGTCGGAGTATCCAGATACGCAGTATTTT; CDR3 protein: CATRSEYPDTQYF
J gene: TRBJ2-5; clone size: -; V gene: TRBV30; D gene: TRBD2; CDR3 DNA: TGTGCCTCCGCGGGGGGGGGAGAGACCCAGTACTTC; CDR3 protein: CASAGGGETQYF
J gene: TRBJ2-3; clone size: -; V gene: TRBV14; D gene: TRBD2; CDR3 DNA: TGTGCCAGCAGCCAAGATCTGGCGGGGGGAGATACGCAGTATTTT; CDR3 protein: CASSQDLAGGDTQYF
J gene: TRBJ2-7; clone size: -; V gene: TRBV29-1; D gene: TRBD1; CDR3 DNA: TGCAGCGTTGAAGATCGGGACAGCTACGAGCAGTACTTC; CDR3 protein: CSVEDRDSYEQYF
J gene: TRBJ1-2; clone size: -; V gene: TRBV5-1; D gene: TRBD1; CDR3 DNA: TGCGCCAGCAGCTTGGGGCAGGGGGTAGGCTACACCTTC; CDR3 protein: CASSLGQGVGYTF
J gene: TRBJ2-5; clone size: -; V gene: TRBV5-1; D gene: -; CDR3 DNA: TGCGCCAGCAGCAACTTCCAGGGAAACGGAGAGACCCAGTACTTC; CDR3 protein: CASSNFQGNGETQYF
J gene: TRBJ2-7; clone size: -; V gene: TRBV11-3; D gene: TRBD1; CDR3 DNA: TGTGCCAGCAGCTCAGACCGGAGGACAGGCCTAGGCGAGCAGTACTTC; CDR3 protein: CASSSDRRTGLGEQYF
J gene: TRBJ2-7; clone size: -; V gene: TRBV7-9; D gene: TRBD2; CDR3 DNA: TGTGCCAGCAGCTGGACTAGCGGGATGACCTACGAGCAGTACTTC; CDR3 protein: CASSWTSGMTYEQYF
J gene: TRBJ1-2; clone size: -; V gene: TRBV6-1; D gene: -; CDR3 DNA: TGTGCCAGCAGTGATGTAATGGGCAGCCCCAACTATGGCTACACCTTC; CDR3 protein: CASSDVMGSPNYGYTF
J gene: TRBJ1-2; clone size: -; V gene: TRBV7-6; D gene: -; CDR3 DNA: TGTGCCAGCAGCTTATTGCCGGGTCTGGACTATGGCTACACCTTC; CDR3 protein: CASSLLPGLDYGYTF
J gene: TRBJ2-2; clone size: -; V gene: TRBV9; D gene: -; CDR3 DNA: TGTGCCAGCAGCATCTTTAGCACCGGGGAGCTGTTTTTT; CDR3 protein: CASSIFSTGELFF
J gene: TRBJ1-1; clone size: -; V gene: TRBV7-9; D gene: TRBD1; CDR3 DNA: TGTGCCAGCTACAGGGGAGGGAACACTGAAGCTTTCTTT; CDR3 protein: CASYRGGNTEAFF
J gene: TRBJ1-4; clone size: -; V gene: TRBV6-5; D gene: TRBD1; CDR3 DNA: TGTGCCAGCAGTCCCGGGACAGGGGAAAAACTGTTTTTT; CDR3 protein: CASSPGTGEKLFF
J gene: TRBJ1-1; clone size: -; V gene: TRBV5-1; D gene: -; CDR3 DNA: TGCGCCAGCAGCGAAGCGGGGACGGCGGAAGCTTTCTTT; CDR3 protein: CASSEAGTAEAFF
J gene: TRBJ1-5; clone size: -; V gene: TRBV27; D gene: -; CDR3 DNA: TGTGCCAGCAGTTTAAGTTGGAGTGGAGGATATAGCAATCAGCCCCAGCATTTT; CDR3 protein: CASSLSWSGGYSNQPQHF
J gene: TRBJ1-5; clone size: -; V gene: TRBV30; D gene: TRBD1; CDR3 DNA: TGTGCCTGGAGGGGACAGGGGGCCGGTAATCAGCCCCAGCATTTT; CDR3 protein: CAWRGQGAGNQPQHF
J gene: TRBJ2-7; clone size: -; V gene: TRBV28; D gene: TRBD1; CDR3 DNA: TGTGCCAGCAGTGTATCCCCTACAGGGGCCACCTACGAGCAGTACTTC; CDR3 protein: CASSVSPTGATYEQYF
J gene: TRBJ2-1; clone size: -; V gene: TRBV7-9; D gene: TRBD2; CDR3 DNA: TGTGCCAGCAGCTTAACTACTAGCGGGAGGGCCTACAATGAGCAGTTCTTC; CDR3 protein: CASSLTTSGRAYNEQFF
J gene: TRBJ1-1; clone size: few; V gene: TRBV5-1; D gene: TRBD1; CDR3 DNA: TGCGCCAGCCATAGACAGGGCTTGGATGAAGCTTTCTTT; CDR3 protein: CASHRQGLDEAFF
J gene: TRBJ1-1; clone size: -; V gene: TRBV6-6; D gene: TRBD1; CDR3 DNA: TGTGCCAGCAGTTACGCGGGACAGGGGTCCACTGAAGCTTTCTTT; CDR3 protein: CASSYAGQGSTEAFF
J gene: TRBJ2-1; clone size: -; V gene: TRBV7-2; D gene: -; CDR3 DNA: TGTGCCAGCAGCTCCTACAGGGCCGTTGAGCAGTTCTTC; CDR3 protein: CASSSYRAVEQFF
J gene: TRBJ1-2; clone size: once; V gene: TRBV15; D gene: TRBD1; CDR3 DNA: TGTGCCACCAGGAGAAGGACAGGGGGGCCCTATGGCTACACCTTC; CDR3 protein: CATRRRTGGPYGYTF
J gene: TRBJ2-7; clone size: -; V gene: TRBV19; D gene: -; CDR3 DNA: TGTGCCACCTCCGGGGGAAGGCGAAGCGACGAGCAGTACTTC; CDR3 protein: CATSGGRRSDEQYF
J gene: TRBJ2-5; clone size: -; V gene: TRBV25-1; D gene: TRBD2; CDR3 DNA: TGTGCCAGCAGTGAAGGCGGGGGTCGGGAGACCCAGTACTTC; CDR3 protein: CASSEGGGRETQYF
J gene: TRBJ2-2; clone size: -; V gene: TRBV12-5; D gene: -; CDR3 DNA: TGTGCTAGTGGTTCAGGGTCACCCGGGGAGCTGTTTTTT; CDR3 protein: CASGSGSPGELFF
J gene: TRBJ1-2; clone size: -; V gene: TRBV9; D gene: TRBD1; CDR3 DNA: TGTGCCAGCAGCGGAAGACAGGGGCTGGCGAGCTATGGCTACACCTTC; CDR3 protein: CASSGRQGLASYGYTF
J gene: TRBJ1-3; clone size: -; V gene: TRBV11-2; D gene: -; CDR3 DNA: TGTGCCAGCAGCTCTGACAGGTCCTCTGGAAACACCATATATTTT; CDR3 protein: CASSSDRSSGNTIYF
J gene: TRBJ2-7; clone size: -; V gene: TRBV6-1; D gene: -; CDR3 DNA: TGTGCCAGCAGCCAAACGAGAGAGGAGCAGTACTTC; CDR3 protein: CASSQTREEQYF